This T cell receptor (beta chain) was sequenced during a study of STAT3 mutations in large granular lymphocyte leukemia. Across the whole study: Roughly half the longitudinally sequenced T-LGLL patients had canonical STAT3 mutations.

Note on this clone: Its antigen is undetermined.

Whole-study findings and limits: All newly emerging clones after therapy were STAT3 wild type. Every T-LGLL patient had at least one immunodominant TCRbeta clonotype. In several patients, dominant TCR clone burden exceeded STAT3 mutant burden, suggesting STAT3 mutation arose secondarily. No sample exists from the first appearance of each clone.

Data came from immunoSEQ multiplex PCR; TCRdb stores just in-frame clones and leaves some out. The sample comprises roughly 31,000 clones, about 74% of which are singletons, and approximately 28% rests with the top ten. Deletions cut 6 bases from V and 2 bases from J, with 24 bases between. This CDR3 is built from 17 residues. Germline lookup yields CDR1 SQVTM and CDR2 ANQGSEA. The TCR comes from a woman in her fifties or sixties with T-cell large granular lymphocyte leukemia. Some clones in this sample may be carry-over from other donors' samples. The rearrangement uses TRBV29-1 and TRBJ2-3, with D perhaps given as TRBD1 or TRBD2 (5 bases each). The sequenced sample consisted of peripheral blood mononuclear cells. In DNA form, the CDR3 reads TGCAGCGTCGCTAAGGGGACCCAAAGCTCCTTCACAGATACGCAGTATTTT. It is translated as CSVAKGTQSSFTDTQYF.